This T cell receptor beta chain came from a study of blood T cell repertoires in COVID-19. The data were produced by immunoSEQ multiplex PCR, yet TCRdb's version contains in-frame clones alone and is incomplete. This sample yields about 410,000 clones, of which 75% to 90% are seen a single time; under 2% belongs to the top ten. Enrolled during active infection, Seattle patients were then followed longitudinally. Sequencing was done on a sample of peripheral blood. This receptor was identified in a woman in her forties with COVID-19, enrolled during active disease.

The CDR3 protein is CASSPQIIAGATSYEQYF. In DNA, the CDR3 is TGTGCCAGCAGTCCCCAAATTATAGCGGGGGCCACTTCCTACGAGCAGTACTTC. The gene calls are TRBV7-8 and TRBJ2-7, with 9 bases that match TRBD2. Per germline, CDR1 SGHVS and CDR2 FQNEAQ. After removal of 6 bases from V and 1 base from J, the junction contained 16 bases not matched to a gene. This CDR3 has 18 amino acids.